This T cell receptor beta chain was identified in a study of tumor T cells in aggressive B-cell lymphoma. The CDR3 covers 17 residues. Germline V lookup: CDR1 SGDLS, CDR2 YYNGEE. J gave up 4 bases and V 1 base, and 9 bases lay outside the gene matches. Clones were read by immunoSEQ multiplex PCR, and TCRdb kept only the in-frame ones, dropping some. This repertoire shows approximately 10,000 clones, 70% to 90% found once; its top ten account for approximately 4%. The TCR originated in an adult with diffuse large B cell lymphoma. J is TRBJ2-1 and V is TRBV9; 9 bases are shared with TRBD2. What was sequenced was tumor tissue. As DNA, the CDR3 is TGTGCCAGCAGCGTACCGGCGGGAGGGGCGTCTTACAATGAGCAGTTCTTC. It yields the protein CASSVPAGGASYNEQFF.